What follows are 19 T cell receptor beta chains derived from one specimen sequenced in a study of blood T cell repertoires in COVID-19. Clones were read by immunoSEQ multiplex PCR, and TCRdb kept only the in-frame ones, dropping some. The data hold around 75,000 clones, with nearly 90% observed a single time. The sequenced sample consisted of peripheral blood. These receptors all come from a man aged 50 to 60 with acute or convalescent COVID-19.

The rearrangement links TRBV18 to TRBJ2-2; 8 nucleotides line up with TRBD2. Germline CDR1 KGHSH, CDR2 LQKENI. This CDR3 is built from 14 residues. The trim removed 8 bases at V and 6 bases at J, leaving 8 bases unmatched. The CDR3 spells CASPPAGAPGELFF. In DNA, the CDR3 is TGTGCCAGCCCTCCAGCGGGAGCGCCCGGGGAGCTGTTTTTT.

V usage is TRBV7-9 and J usage is TRBJ1-1; D is possibly TRBD1 (5 bases). Trimming removed 10 bases from V and 4 bases from J, with 13 bases in between. The CDR3 has 12 amino acids. CDR1 SEHNR and CDR2 FQNEAQ come from the germline V gene (reference sequence). The CDR3 is CAIGGKGTEAFF. The DNA of the CDR3 is TGTGCCATCGGGGGGAAGGGCACTGAAGCTTTCTTT.

The chain carries TRBV18 and TRBJ2-1; 7 nucleotides agree with TRBD1. In germline, CDR1 is KGHSH, CDR2 LQKENI. The CDR3 loop spans 14 amino acids. J gave up 6 bases and V 6 bases, and 8 bases lay outside the gene matches. Written as DNA, the CDR3 is TGTGCCAGCTCGGGACAGAATTTGGGCAATGAGCAGTTCTTC. Its protein product is CASSGQNLGNEQFF.

This chain connects TRBV3-1 (or the pseudogene TRBV3-2) to TRBJ2-1; D may be TRBD1 (7 bases). The V gene's germline CDR1 is LGHDT and CDR2 YNNKEL (reference sequence). V lost 7 bases and J lost 6, with 16 bases in between. The CDR3 has 14 residues. CDR3 DNA: TGTGCCAGCAACAGGGGCGGGAAGGGCAATGAGCAGTTCTTC. Its protein product is CASNRGGKGNEQFF.

V and J are TRBV19 and TRBJ2-2; TRBD2 matches 10 bases. This CDR3 has 16 residues. Germline V lookup: CDR1 LNHDA, CDR2 SQIVND (reference sequence). Losses at the gene ends were 4 bases for V and 6 bases for J; bases not matched to a gene: 8. CDR3 residues: CASSSSGRAPPGELFF. The CDR3 nucleotides are TGTGCCAGTAGTAGCAGCGGGAGGGCCCCACCCGGGGAGCTGTTTTTT.

V is TRBV6-6 and J is TRBJ2-1; D not resolved. The CDR3 is 10 amino acids. Germline loops: CDR1 MNHNY, CDR2 SVGAGI (reference sequence). The germline V and J ends were trimmed by 9 bases and 7 bases, with 7 bases remaining between them. DNA of the CDR3: TGTGCCAGGGCCCTGAATGAGCAGTTCTTC. This codes for CARALNEQFF.

The chain is built from TRBV7-2 and TRBJ2-1; 7 positions match TRBD2. The CDR3 runs to 16 residues. The V gene's germline CDR1 is SGHTA and CDR2 FQGNSA. Unmatched junction bases numbered 9, after V lost 2 bases and J lost 5 bases. The CDR3 here is CASSLRASGKNNEQFF. Here the CDR3 DNA reads TGTGCCAGCAGCTTACGAGCTAGCGGTAAAAACAATGAGCAGTTCTTC.

The chain combines TRBV27 with TRBJ2-7, with 11 bases identical to TRBD2. The CDR3 is 16 residues long. The germline gives CDR1 MNHEY, CDR2 SMNVEV (reference sequence). V shed 5 bases, J shed 4 bases, and the junction held 10 bases outside the gene matches. The CDR3 loop is CASSRIVAGGLYEQYF. CDR3 sequence (DNA): TGTGCCAGCAGTCGTATTGTAGCGGGAGGGTTATACGAGCAGTACTTC.

The chain employs TRBV10-1 and TRBJ2-1, with a tentative D call TRBD2 (6 bases). Per the germline V gene, CDR1 is WNHNN and CDR2 is SYGVQD (reference sequence). Trimming pared 8 bases from V and 3 bases from J, leaving 11 bases between. The CDR3 is 13 amino acids. The CDR3 DNA follows: TGCGCCAGCGATACGGGAGTCTACAATGAGCAGTTCTTC. This translates into CASDTGVYNEQFF.

About this clone: The junction does not match germline at one end; this may be a read error. The chain carries TRBV7-9 and TRBJ1-2; TRBD1 is a possible D gene (5 bases). CDR1 and CDR2 from the germline V gene are SEHNR and FQNEAQ (reference sequence). The CDR3 consists of 14 residues. The CDR3 loop reads CASSPLAGRTGGVF. The DNA of the CDR3 is TGTGCCAGCAGCCCACTGGCAGGGAGGACGGGTGGGGTCTTC.

The chain joins TRBV6-1 to TRBJ1-3; D call uncertain. Germline V gene data show CDR1 as MNHNS and CDR2 as SASEGT. The CDR3 sequence is 17 residues long. The V and J ends lost 0 bases and 0 bases respectively, with 12 bases between them. The CDR3 region is CASSEAPGRISGNTIYF. The CDR3 coding sequence is TGTGCCAGCAGTGAAGCCCCCGGCAGGATCTCTGGAAACACCATATATTTT.

This clone was observed a few times. The J gene is TRBJ1-2, the V gene TRBV19; TRBD1 is a possible D gene (6 bases). The CDR3 consists of 16 residues. Trimming removed 7 bases from V and 4 bases from J, with 22 bases in between. Germline assignment: CDR1 LNHDA and CDR2 SQIVND (reference sequence). The CDR3 region has the DNA TGTGCCAGTACCCCCAAGGCGGGGGCGCGGTCCTATGGCTACACCTTC. Its translation is CASTPKAGARSYGYTF.

The rearrangement links TRBV6-5 to TRBJ2-1, with 9 bases that match TRBD2. CDR1 and CDR2 (germline): MNHEY, SVGAGI. The CDR3 spans 16 residues. The junction had 7 bases not matched to a gene; V was cut back by 0 bases and J by 7 bases. In DNA form, the CDR3 reads TGTGCCAGCAGTTACTCCAGCGGGAGGTTCGGAAATGAGCAGTTCTTC. Protein: CASSYSSGRFGNEQFF.

The CDR3 region has the DNA TGCGCCAGCAGCTTGAACATAGGACAGTTTAGCTCCTACGAGCAGTACTTC. It translates to CASSLNIGQFSSYEQYF. V is TRBV5-1 and J is TRBJ2-7; the D gene is possibly TRBD1 (6 bases). V gave up 1 base and J gave up 0 bases, with 17 bases separating them. This CDR3 has 17 amino acids. CDR1 and CDR2 from the germline V gene are SGHRS and YFSETQ.

This chain connects TRBV3-1 (or the pseudogene TRBV3-2) to TRBJ2-7; D is possibly TRBD2 (6 bases). Trimming removed 4 bases at V and 3 bases at J, with 10 bases between. The length of the CDR3 is 13 residues. The germline V gene encodes CDR1 LGHDT and CDR2 YNNKEL (reference sequence). The CDR3 bases are TGTGCCAGCAGCCGGACTACCCTCTACGAGCAGTACTTC. It specifies CASSRTTLYEQYF.

The rearrangement uses TRBV27 and TRBJ1-5, with D hard to call. The V gene lost 2 bases and the J gene lost 1 base, with 12 bases spanning the gap. The CDR3 extends over 16 amino acids. The germline gives CDR1 MNHEY, CDR2 SMNVEV (reference sequence). The CDR3 DNA follows: TGTGCCAGCAGTTTAAGCGGAGGATTCAGCAATCAGCCCCAGCATTTT. This sequence encodes CASSLSGGFSNQPQHF.

The V call is TRBV6-5, the J call TRBJ2-3; D unresolved. V was cut by 6 bases and J by 5 bases, with 9 bases left in between. CDR3 length: 12 amino acids. CDR1 and CDR2 (germline): MNHEY, SVGAGI. The CDR3 bases are TGTGCCAGCAGCGAGACACGAGATACGCAGTATTTT. This translates into CASSETRDTQYF.

The chain employs TRBV7-8 and TRBJ1-2; D is undetermined. The germline V gene encodes CDR1 SGHVS and CDR2 FQNEAQ. Trimming took 5 bases from V and 2 from J, leaving 12 bases between them. CDR3 length equals 14 residues. DNA of the CDR3: TGTGCCAGCAGCCGGAAGCATGTCAACTATGGCTACACCTTC. It translates to CASSRKHVNYGYTF.

The chain has TRBV5-1 and TRBJ2-1; D may be TRBD2 (6 bases). In germline, CDR1 is SGHRS, CDR2 YFSETQ. This CDR3 is 13 amino acids long. Trimming took 0 bases from V and 10 from J, leaving 11 bases between them. CDR3 protein: CASSLELSGEQFF. CDR3 DNA sequence: TGCGCCAGCAGCTTGGAGCTTAGCGGCGAGCAGTTCTTC.